These 18 T cell receptor beta chains were all obtained from the same sample, sequenced in a study of T cells in Graves' hyperthyroidism and ophthalmopathy. Amplified regions were TCR beta CDR3 sequences from RNA transcripts. With the HTBI primer set, the TCR CDR3 went through a first round of RT-PCR. Using its own MiXCR run on the multiplex PCR reads, TCRdb lists one record per CDR3 protein. Of about 360,000 distinct CDR3 sequences listed, about 12% are singletons. The sample comprised blood. The receptors originated from a woman younger than 30 with Graves' hyperthyroidism.

The rearrangement uses TRBV15 and TRBJ2-3; D possibly corresponds to TRBD1 (6 bases). V was cut by 8 bases and J by 0 bases, with 15 bases left in between. This CDR3 has 15 residues. Germline V CDR1 and CDR2: LNHNV, YYDKDF (reference sequence). Written as DNA, the CDR3 is TGTGCCACCCGCACCAGGGACAAAAGCACAGATACGCAGTATTTT. Protein: CATRTRDKSTDTQYF.

The DNA for the CDR3 is TGTGCCTGGAGTGGTAGCTCTGGAAACACCATATATTTT. Protein sequence: CAWSGSSGNTIYF. The genes are TRBV30 and TRBJ1-3; D not certain. The V gene lost 1 base and the J gene lost 0 bases, with 4 bases spanning the gap. The CDR3 length is 13 residues. Germline assignment: CDR1 GTSNPN and CDR2 SVGIG (reference sequence).

The chain joins TRBV30 to TRBJ1-2; 8 nucleotides line up with TRBD1. This CDR3 spans 14 amino acids. CDR1 and CDR2 from the germline V gene are GTSNPN and SVGIG (reference sequence). Trimming cost V 8 bases and J 7 bases; bases outside gene matches: 15. Here the CDR3 reads CALQAPQGAVGYTF. The CDR3 DNA follows: TGTGCCCTACAAGCCCCCCAGGGGGCGGTTGGCTACACCTTC.

Only a few counts were recorded for this clonotype. The chain links TRBV7-3 to TRBJ2-7, with a weak D call TRBD1 (8 bases). From germline, CDR1 is SGHTA and CDR2 FQGTGA. The CDR3 has 16 residues. Trimming left V 4 bases short and J 6 bases short, with 22 bases between. The CDR3 loop is CASSSGIIQGEGEQYF. CDR3 in DNA: TGTGCCAGCAGCTCCGGAATTATACAGGGGGAGGGCGAGCAGTACTTC.

This clonotype was seen many times. V usage is TRBV6-5 and J usage is TRBJ1-5; D gene uncertain. The CDR3 spans 16 residues. Trimming took 0 bases from V and 6 from J, leaving 15 bases between them. From germline, CDR1 is MNHEY and CDR2 SVGAGI. This chain's CDR3 is CASSYSRPVGSQPQHF. The CDR3 DNA reads TGTGCCAGCAGTTACTCGAGGCCGGTGGGCTCTCAGCCCCAGCATTTT.

This clonotype showed up many times. The V gene is TRBV7-2, the J gene TRBJ2-1; D is unresolved. Germline CDR1 reads SGHTA; CDR2 reads FQGNSA. V was shortened by 0 bases and J by 1 base, with 13 bases between the two germline ends. The CDR3 extends over 17 amino acids. The CDR3 region has the DNA TGTGCCAGCAGCTTAGCGCTTAGGGTCCGTTCCTACAATGAGCAGTTCTTC. Translation: CASSLALRVRSYNEQFF.

The sample holds many counts of this clonotype. This chain joins TRBV20-1 and TRBJ1-4, with D perhaps matching TRBD1 (6 bases). From germline, CDR1 is DFQATT and CDR2 SNEGSKA (reference sequence). This CDR3 comprises 14 residues. V was cut by 6 bases and J by 7 bases, with 18 bases left in between. In nucleotides, the CDR3 is TGCAGTGCCCCTCCCCCCGGGACAATTGAAAAACTGTTTTTT. Residues: CSAPPPGTIEKLFF.

This clonotype was recorded at least ten times. V is TRBV20-1 and J is TRBJ1-1, with no clear D. V was shortened by 6 bases and J by 8 bases, with 16 bases between the two germline ends. The germline V gene encodes CDR1 DFQATT and CDR2 SNEGSKA (reference sequence). The CDR3 spans 12 residues. CDR3 DNA: TGCAGTGCCACGCCGGACCCTACAGAAGCTTTCTTT. Translating gives CSATPDPTEAFF.

This clonotype has a count of ten or more. The V gene is TRBV27, the J gene TRBJ2-5, with 9 bases fitting TRBD1. V lost 7 bases to trimming and J lost 5 bases; unmatched junction nucleotides: 8. Germline-derived CDR1 and CDR2 are MNHEY and SMNVEV (reference sequence). This CDR3 is built from 14 residues. In nucleotides, the CDR3 is TGTGCCAGCACAACAGGGGGCGCGAGGGAGACCCAGTACTTC. Translated, it gives CASTTGGARETQYF.

The DNA of the CDR3 is TGTGCCAGCAGCCCGCAGTATCCCCTCGATAATTCACCCCTCCACTTT. Encoded protein: CASSPQYPLDNSPLHF. The V and J genes are TRBV4-2 and TRBJ1-6; D not resolved. From germline, CDR1 is LGHNA and CDR2 YNFKEQ. The CDR3 is made up of 16 amino acids. V lost 4 bases to trimming and J lost 5 bases, with 15 bases between them.

Many counts were recorded for this clonotype. The chain recombines TRBV5-1 with TRBJ1-2; 7 bases match TRBD1. Germline-derived CDR1 and CDR2 are SGHRS and YFSETQ. After removal of 4 bases from V and 8 bases from J, the junction contained 14 bases not matched to a gene. CDR3 length: 15 residues. The CDR3 loop is CASSPWTGGGSGYTF. CDR3 sequence (DNA): TGCGCCAGCAGCCCATGGACAGGAGGAGGTTCGGGCTACACCTTC. Together with reference TRBV5-1 and TRBJ1-2, the CDR3 gives the full variable domain: KAGVTQTPRYLIKTRGQQVTLSCSPISGHRSVSWYQQTPGQGLQFLFEYFSETQRNKGNFPGRFSGRQFSNSRSEMNVSTLELGDSALYLCASSPWTGGGSGYTFGSGTRLTVV.

This clonotype was found many times. The chain has TRBV20-1 and TRBJ2-3, with 9 bases fitting TRBD2. From germline, CDR1 is DFQATT and CDR2 SNEGSKA (reference sequence). J gave up 6 bases and V 5 bases, and 6 bases lay outside the gene matches. The CDR3 has 13 amino acids. In DNA, the CDR3 is TGCAGTGCTTATCTAGCGGGGTCTGATACGCAGTATTTT. It is translated as CSAYLAGSDTQYF.

This clonotype has a count of ten or more. The chain employs TRBV2 and TRBJ2-3; a possible D gene is TRBD1 (6 bases). V was pared by 8 bases and J by 3 bases, with 12 bases between. Germline CDR1 reads SNHLY; CDR2 reads FYNNEI. The CDR3 runs 13 residues. Here the CDR3 reads CASRRQETDTQYF. The CDR3 DNA is TGTGCCAGCCGAAGACAGGAGACAGATACGCAGTATTTT.

This chain joins TRBV19 and TRBJ1-5; D is perhaps TRBD1 (6 bases). V gave up 0 bases and J gave up 5 bases, with 11 bases separating them. Germline assignment: CDR1 LNHDA and CDR2 SQIVND (reference sequence). The CDR3 contains 15 residues. CDR3 region: CASSIDRTGYQPQHF. CDR3 nucleotide sequence: TGTGCCAGTAGTATAGACCGTACAGGGTATCAGCCCCAGCATTTT.

Many counts were recorded for this clonotype. The rearrangement joins TRBV11-2 to TRBJ1-1, with 7 positions matching TRBD1. J gave up 4 bases and V 0 bases, and 5 bases lay outside the gene matches. This CDR3 has 15 residues. Germline CDR1 and CDR2: SGHAT and FQNNGV. The CDR3 spells CASSLETGRSTEAFF. CDR3 coding DNA: TGTGCCAGCAGCTTAGAGACAGGGCGGAGCACTGAAGCTTTCTTT.

This clonotype came up many times. The chain recombines TRBV18 with TRBJ2-4; D uncertain. Germline loops: CDR1 KGHSH, CDR2 LQKENI. This CDR3 has 13 amino acids. V lost 6 bases and J 6 bases, leaving 12 bases between the germline ends. CDR3 protein: CASSDHDRNIQYF. The CDR3 coding sequence is TGTGCCAGCTCGGACCACGACCGAAACATTCAGTACTTC.

The sample holds many counts of this clonotype. This rearrangement joins TRBV18 to TRBJ1-2; 9 bases match TRBD1. The junction had 3 bases not matched to a gene; V was cut back by 5 bases and J by 2 bases. The CDR3 is 14 amino acids. The germline V gene encodes CDR1 KGHSH and CDR2 LQKENI. The CDR3 here is CASSSGQGNYGYTF. The DNA of the CDR3 is TGTGCCAGCTCATCGGGACAGGGAAACTATGGCTACACCTTC.

This chain joins TRBV10-3 and TRBJ2-3; the match to TRBD1 covers 9 bases. This CDR3 comprises 16 residues. Germline loops: CDR1 ENHRY, CDR2 SYGVKD. J was trimmed by 0 bases and V by 2 bases; bases with no gene match: 3. CDR3 in amino acids: CAISEAGTGSTDTQYF. The CDR3 nucleotides read TGTGCCATCAGTGAGGCCGGGACAGGGAGCACAGATACGCAGTATTTT.